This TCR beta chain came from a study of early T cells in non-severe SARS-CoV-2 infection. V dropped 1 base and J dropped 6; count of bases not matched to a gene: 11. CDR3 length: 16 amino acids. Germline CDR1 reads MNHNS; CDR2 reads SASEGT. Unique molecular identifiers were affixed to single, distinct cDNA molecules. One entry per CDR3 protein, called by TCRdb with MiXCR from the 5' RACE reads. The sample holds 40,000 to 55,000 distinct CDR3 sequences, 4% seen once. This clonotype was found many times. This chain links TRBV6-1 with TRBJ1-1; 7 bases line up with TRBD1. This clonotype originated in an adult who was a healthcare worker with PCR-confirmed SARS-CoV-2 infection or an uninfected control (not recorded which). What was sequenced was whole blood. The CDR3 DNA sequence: TGTGCCAGCAGTGAAGTGCGCAGCAGGGGGGGCGCTGAAGCTTTCTTT. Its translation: CASSEVRSRGGAEAFF.